This T cell receptor beta chain stems from a study of beta chain features in type 1 diabetes. Study results and limitations: TCRB CDR3 length was moderately but significantly reduced in all four CD4+ subsets of Type 1 diabetes patients.

CDR3 length: 14 residues. The germline V and J ends were trimmed by 0 bases and 7 bases, with 9 bases remaining between them. Germline V lookup: CDR1 MGHDK, CDR2 SYGVNS. The isolated RNA, all of it, was reverse transcribed, so expressed TCRB transcripts were what got sequenced. This table comes from immunoSEQ multiplex PCR, and its TCRdb copy is limited to in-frame clones, with some not included. The repertoire holds 450,000 to 550,000 clones, approximately 30% seen once, with around 0.065% in the top ten. A word on this clone: Its antigen remains unidentified.

The sequence derives from a man younger than 35 in good health. V and J are TRBV25-1 and TRBJ2-2; unclear D gene. Sequencing was performed on naive CD4+ T cells from blood. The CDR3 coding sequence is TGTGCCAGCAGTGAATACGACACGGACGGGGAGCTGTTTTTT. Its translation: CASSEYDTDGELFF.